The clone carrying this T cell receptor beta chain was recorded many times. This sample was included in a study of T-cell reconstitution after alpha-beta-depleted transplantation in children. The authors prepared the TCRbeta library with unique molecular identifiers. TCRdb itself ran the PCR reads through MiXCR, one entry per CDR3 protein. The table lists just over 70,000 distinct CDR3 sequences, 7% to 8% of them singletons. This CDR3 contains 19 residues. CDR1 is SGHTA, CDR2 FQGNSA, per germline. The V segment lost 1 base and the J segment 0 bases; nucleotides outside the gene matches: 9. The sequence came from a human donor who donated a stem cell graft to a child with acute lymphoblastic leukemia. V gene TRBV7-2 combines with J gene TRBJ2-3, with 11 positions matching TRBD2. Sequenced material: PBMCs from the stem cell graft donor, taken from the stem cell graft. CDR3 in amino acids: CASSLVALAGGSSTDTQYF. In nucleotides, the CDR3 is TGTGCCAGCAGCTTAGTGGCTCTAGCGGGGGGCTCTAGCACAGATACGCAGTATTTT.